A single sample gave rise to the 26 T cell receptor beta chains below, sequenced in a study of cytotoxic CD8 clonotypes in ibrutinib-treated CLL. The repertoire was sequenced with immunoSEQ multiplex PCR; TCRdb's copy has only in-frame clones and lacks some. The profile shows some 290,000 clones, just under 80% of them singletons. Sequencing was performed on PBMCs, taken before ibrutinib treatment. These receptors were taken from a human donor with chronic lymphocytic leukemia.

The chain recombines TRBV10-3 with TRBJ2-3; 12 positions agree with TRBD2. With V trimmed by 2 bases and J by 4 bases, 13 bases remained unmatched. The CDR3 loop spans 19 amino acids. Germline CDR1 is ENHRY and CDR2 is SYGVKD. CDR3 coding DNA: TGTGCCATCAGTGAGGGGAGTAGACCTAGCGGGAGGGCCTCAGATACGCAGTATTTT. The encoded protein is CAISEGSRPSGRASDTQYF.

This clone was seen only once. The chain is built from TRBV2 and TRBJ1-2; 8 bases match TRBD1. The J segment lost 6 bases and the V segment lost 7 bases, leaving 7 bases of the junction unmatched. This CDR3 has 13 amino acids. Germline loops: CDR1 SNHLY, CDR2 FYNNEI. This CDR3 is CASTLGQADGYTF. The CDR3 bases are TGTGCCAGCACCCTGGGACAGGCGGATGGCTACACCTTC.

The rearrangement uses TRBV30 and TRBJ2-7; maybe TRBD1 (6 bases). The V end lost 3 bases, the J end lost 2 bases, and 11 bases lay between the germline ends. The CDR3 contains 13 residues. CDR1 GTSNPN and CDR2 SVGIG come from the germline V gene (reference sequence). CDR3 residues: CAWRRDIAYEQYF. Here the CDR3 DNA reads TGTGCCTGGAGAAGGGACATAGCCTACGAGCAGTACTTC. Based on the CDR3 plus reference TRBV30 and TRBJ2-7, the full variable domain is SQTIHQWPATLVQPVGSPLSLECTVEGTSNPNLYWYRQAAGRGLQLLFYSVGIGQISSEVPQNLSASRPQDRQFILSSKKLLLSDSGFYLCAWRRDIAYEQYFGPGTRLTVT.

The chain carries TRBV6-6 and TRBJ2-7, with D possibly TRBD2 on 6 matching bases. Germline loops: CDR1 MNHNY, CDR2 SVGAGI (reference sequence). The ends were cut back, 0 bases at V and 4 bases at J, with 16 bases in the middle. The CDR3 consists of 16 residues. CDR3 sequence: CASSYSSPGATYEQYF. CDR3 in DNA: TGTGCCAGCAGTTACTCGAGTCCGGGAGCCACTTACGAGCAGTACTTC.

In this sample, this clone turned up a few times. This same CDR3 is encoded by further DNA sequences in the sample. This chain joins TRBV6-5 and TRBJ2-5; D remains unclear. The CDR3 has 12 amino acids. CDR1 is MNHEY and CDR2 is SVGAGI in the germline V gene. V was shortened by 2 bases and J by 4 bases, with 5 bases between the two germline ends. The CDR3 region is CASSYTGETQYF. The DNA for the CDR3 is TGTGCCAGCAGTTACACGGGAGAGACCCAGTACTTC.

The chain recombines TRBV7-6 with TRBJ1-1; D might be TRBD1 (5 bases). V lost 6 bases and J lost 1, with 12 bases in between. Germline values: CDR1 SGHVS, CDR2 FNYEAQ. The CDR3 totals 14 residues. The CDR3 DNA sequence: TGTGCCAGCAGACCCGACAGAACGAACACTGAAGCTTTCTTT. Its protein product is CASRPDRTNTEAFF.

This clone was seen more than once but under ten times. This chain links TRBV25-1 with TRBJ1-1, with D hard to call. Germline CDR1 reads MGHDK; CDR2 reads SYGVNS. The V and J ends lost 2 bases and 1 base respectively, with 8 bases between them. The CDR3 is made up of 14 amino acids. CDR3 coding DNA: TGTGCCAGCAGTGAAGGTGTGGGGAACACTGAAGCTTTCTTT. Amino acids: CASSEGVGNTEAFF.

The chain employs TRBV10-3 and TRBJ2-7; TRBD2 is a possible D gene (6 bases). V gave up 5 bases and J gave up 0 bases, with 8 bases separating them. In germline, CDR1 is ENHRY, CDR2 SYGVKD. This CDR3 spans 13 amino acids. CDR3: CAISPGSSYEQYF. In DNA form, the CDR3 reads TGTGCCATCAGTCCCGGGAGCTCCTACGAGCAGTACTTC.

V gene TRBV7-8 combines with J gene TRBJ2-7; D is possibly TRBD2 (7 bases). Trimming removed 5 bases from V and 2 bases from J, with 16 bases in between. CDR1 and CDR2 (germline): SGHVS, FQNEAQ. This CDR3 has 15 amino acids. CDR3 protein: CASSPTPGGAYEQYF. CDR3 coding DNA: TGTGCCAGCAGCCCTACTCCGGGGGGCGCCTACGAGCAGTACTTC.

At least ten counts were recorded for this clone. The chain is built from TRBV6-5 and TRBJ2-3; unclear D gene. CDR3 length: 13 residues. The germline CDR1 and CDR2 sequences are MNHEY and SVGAGI. V lost 2 bases to trimming and J lost 0 bases, with 3 bases between them. Here the CDR3 DNA reads TGTGCCAGCAGTTACGACAGCACAGATACGCAGTATTTT. Residues: CASSYDSTDTQYF.

The rearrangement links TRBV27 to TRBJ2-7, with TRBD2 matching over 13 bases. Germline CDR1 and CDR2: MNHEY and SMNVEV (reference sequence). This CDR3 spans 15 amino acids. The V segment lost 5 bases and the J segment 2 bases; nucleotides outside the gene matches: 3. This CDR3 reads CASSGGLAGPYEQYF. CDR3 sequence (DNA): TGTGCCAGCAGTGGGGGACTAGCGGGACCCTACGAGCAGTACTTC.

In its sample, this clone was seen a few times. The V call is TRBV2, the J call TRBJ1-5; D is uncertain. V gave up 0 bases and J gave up 5 bases, with 11 bases separating them. Per the germline V gene, CDR1 is SNHLY and CDR2 is FYNNEI. The CDR3 contains 15 residues. The CDR3 DNA is TGTGCCAGCAGTGAAGCTCAGGCAGACTATCAGCCCCAGCATTTT. Translated: CASSEAQADYQPQHF.

This rearrangement joins TRBV5-1 to TRBJ2-5; maybe TRBD2 (7 bases). Trimming shortened V by 2 bases and J by 5 bases, and 16 bases separated the two germline ends. This CDR3 is 15 amino acids long. CDR1 SGHRS and CDR2 YFSETQ come from the germline V gene. Here the CDR3 DNA reads TGCGCCAGCAGCTTACAATGGACAGCGGGGGAGACCCAGTACTTC. It is translated as CASSLQWTAGETQYF.

This clone was counted once. For the CDR3, the DNA is TGTGCCTGGAGTCTAACCGGGGATCTTGGCAATCAGCCCCAGCATTTT. This gives the protein CAWSLTGDLGNQPQHF. The V gene is TRBV30, the J gene TRBJ1-5; no firm D call. This CDR3 has 16 amino acids. V lost 2 bases, J lost 2 bases, and 16 bases lay in between. CDR1 and CDR2 (germline): GTSNPN, SVGIG (reference sequence).

The chain recombines TRBV30 with TRBJ1-1; no reliable D call. The CDR3 is 12 amino acids. The V end was cut by 5 bases, the J end by 4 bases, with 11 bases between. In germline, CDR1 is GTSNPN, CDR2 SVGIG (reference sequence). The CDR3 reads CAWLSESTEAFF. In DNA form, the CDR3 reads TGTGCCTGGTTATCAGAATCCACTGAAGCTTTCTTT. Variable domain in full (rest from reference TRBV30 and TRBJ1-1): SQTIHQWPATLVQPVGSPLSLECTVEGTSNPNLYWYRQAAGRGLQLLFYSVGIGQISSEVPQNLSASRPQDRQFILSSKKLLLSDSGFYLCAWLSESTEAFFGQGTRLTVV.

The chain combines TRBV9 with TRBJ2-4, with a tentative D call TRBD2 (6 bases). With 2 bases removed from V and 1 base from J, the gap between germline ends came to 7 bases. The CDR3 totals 14 residues. Germline values: CDR1 SGDLS, CDR2 YYNGEE. CDR3 sequence (DNA): TGTGCCAGCAGCGTTGGGGGGGCCAAAAACATTCAGTACTTC. Amino acid sequence: CASSVGGAKNIQYF.

This chain connects TRBV29-1 to TRBJ2-1; 8 bases align to TRBD2. Germline values: CDR1 SQVTM, CDR2 ANQGSEA. This CDR3 is built from 17 residues. V trimming: 7 bases; J trimming: 3 bases; junction bases outside the gene matches: 17. The CDR3: CSALLIFTGGLYNEQFF. CDR3 coding DNA: TGCAGCGCTTTACTGATCTTTACGGGAGGGCTCTACAATGAGCAGTTCTTC.

The chain has TRBV6-4 and TRBJ1-2; D not certain. V was cut by 0 bases and J by 0 bases, with 11 bases left in between. CDR3 length equals 16 residues. Germline-derived CDR1 and CDR2 are MRHNA and SNTAGT. CDR3 amino acids: CASSDSPGRPNYGYTF. Written as DNA, the CDR3 is TGTGCCAGCAGTGACTCCCCGGGCAGGCCTAACTATGGCTACACCTTC.

The rearrangement links TRBV9 to TRBJ2-5, with 7 bases fitting TRBD2. Germline CDR1 is SGDLS and CDR2 is YYNGEE. V lost 2 bases to trimming and J lost 1 base; unmatched junction nucleotides: 5. The CDR3 is 15 amino acids. The CDR3 sequence: CASSVASGLQETQYF. CDR3 bases: TGTGCCAGCAGCGTGGCTAGCGGACTCCAAGAGACCCAGTACTTC.

The chain employs TRBV6-1 and TRBJ2-1; D call uncertain. CDR1 MNHNS and CDR2 SASEGT come from the germline V gene. V shed 5 bases and J shed 5 bases, with 4 bases lying between them. The CDR3 consists of 11 residues. Here the CDR3 reads CASSRDNEQFF. The CDR3 DNA follows: TGTGCCAGCAGTAGAGACAATGAGCAGTTCTTC.

The V and J genes are TRBV29-1 and TRBJ2-2, with 7 bases fitting TRBD1. The CDR3 is 14 amino acids. V gave up 6 bases and J gave up 0 bases; unmatched junction bases: 4. Germline V gene data show CDR1 as SQVTM and CDR2 as ANQGSEA. CDR3 amino acids: CSVETGTNTGELFF. CDR3 in DNA: TGCAGCGTGGAGACAGGGACGAACACCGGGGAGCTGTTTTTT.

The V and J genes are TRBV5-1 and TRBJ2-7, with TRBD2 matching over 7 bases. Germline CDR1 reads SGHRS; CDR2 reads YFSETQ. The CDR3 has 12 amino acids. V gave up 5 bases and J gave up 3 bases; unmatched junction bases: 2. CDR3 loop: CASRGGSYEQYF. The CDR3 DNA sequence: TGCGCCAGCAGAGGCGGGAGCTACGAGCAGTACTTC.

To note about this clone: A read error may produce the germline difference seen at one junction end. The chain joins TRBV29-1 to TRBJ2-3; no clear D. Per the germline V gene, CDR1 is SQVTM and CDR2 is ANQGSEA. CDR3 length: 16 residues. The CDR3 region has the DNA TGCAGCGTCGAAGACGATATGGGCAGGAACACAGATACGCAGTATTTT. It specifies CSVEDDMGRNTDTQYF.

The chain recombines TRBV29-1 with TRBJ2-7; 9 bases are shared with TRBD2. Germline trimming cut 7 bases from V and 3 bases from J; bases unmatched to any gene: 4. This CDR3 spans 12 amino acids. The germline CDR1 and CDR2 sequences are SQVTM and ANQGSEA. The CDR3 sequence is CSAVTSGYEQYF. The DNA of the CDR3 is TGCAGCGCCGTGACTAGCGGCTACGAGCAGTACTTC.

This clone was detected a few times. The chain joins TRBV28 to TRBJ2-7, with TRBD2 as a possible D gene (6 bases). Germline loops: CDR1 MDHEN, CDR2 SYDVKM. CDR3 length: 16 residues. The V end lost 3 bases, the J end lost 1 base, and 16 bases lay between the germline ends. CDR3: CASSLVPGTGSYEQYF. CDR3 DNA sequence: TGTGCCAGCAGTTTGGTGCCGGGGACTGGATCCTACGAGCAGTACTTC.

V gene TRBV15 combines with J gene TRBJ1-5; D gene ambiguous. This CDR3 contains 13 residues. Germline loops: CDR1 LNHNV, CDR2 YYDKDF (reference sequence). V lost 5 bases to trimming and J lost 6 bases, with 11 bases between them. CDR3 in DNA: TGTGCCACCAGCGTGACAAGGCCTCAGCCCCAGCATTTT. Its translation: CATSVTRPQPQHF.